A selection of T cell receptor beta chains follows, all from one sample in a study of human T cells and chemical hapten exposure. TCRdb analysed the RACE reads with MiXCR anew, one entry per CDR3 protein. This table holds about 82,000 distinct CDR3 sequences, about 9% found once. Sequences were obtained from whole blood. These receptors originate from a male donor in good health. Some clones in this sample may be carry-over from other donors' samples. The conserved cysteine and the conserved F or W are not part of the CDR3 here.

j_call v_call cdr3_aa
TRBJ2-3 TRBV20-1 SMGLAELTDTQY
TRBJ2-2 TRBV2 ASSLTGSTGELF
TRBJ2-3 TRBV6-1 ASSDTGARTDTQY
TRBJ2-3 TRBV5-1 ASSAGRTSTDTQY
TRBJ2-5 TRBV29-1 SVEEGEGQETQY
TRBJ2-5 TRBV20-1 SARKQETQY
TRBJ1-1 TRBV20-1 SARDVTGPNTEAF
TRBJ2-7 TRBV12-3/TRBV12-4 ASSKREGHHEQY
TRBJ2-3 TRBV7-2 ASSAGQPDTQY
TRBJ2-1 TRBV20-1 SARDQVSSSYNEQF
TRBJ2-5 TRBV9 ASSLLAGPQETQY
TRBJ1-1 TRBV29-1 SVGRVGDTEAF
TRBJ2-3 TRBV12-3/TRBV12-4 ASSFRGVDTDTQY
TRBJ1-1 TRBV27 ASSPQGWTEAF
TRBJ2-2 TRBV9 ASSSGTGELF
TRBJ2-7 TRBV6-5 ASSYRPTSYEQY
TRBJ2-3 TRBV5-5 ASSAGPTSGGTDTQY
TRBJ2-1 TRBV12-3/TRBV12-4 ASSLELADSSYNEQF
TRBJ2-7 TRBV7-2 ASSYDFYEQY
TRBJ1-6 TRBV6-2/TRBV6-3 ASSSPGQGAISYNSPLH
TRBJ2-7 TRBV5-6 ASSLPGTGPRRDEQY
TRBJ1-1 TRBV25-1 ASSGTGGNTEAF
TRBJ2-5 TRBV6-5 ASSYGQGFQETQY
TRBJ1-4 TRBV27 ASSRYLGSEKLF
TRBJ1-2 TRBV29-1 SSVVGDGYT
TRBJ1-3 TRBV29-1 SVEDDGTGPSGNTIY
TRBJ2-3 TRBV27 ASSTAKESDTQY
TRBJ1-3 TRBV4-2 ASSQGTVSGNTIY
TRBJ2-1 TRBV13 ASILGAQGNEQF
TRBJ2-6 TRBV7-9 ASSFLKSAGANVLT
TRBJ1-1 TRBV12-3/TRBV12-4 ASSLMSMNTEAF
TRBJ2-3 TRBV29-1 SVVGTSGGTDTKY
TRBJ2-1 TRBV10-3 AIRADRSDNEQF
TRBJ2-3 TRBV7-9 ASILLAGADTQY
TRBJ2-2 TRBV24-1 ATSDLTGELF
TRBJ2-1 TRBV4-2 ASSQETGSNNEQF
TRBJ1-1 TRBV7-3 ASSLQGQGTEAF
TRBJ1-4 TRBV5-6 ASSGPHYYVEKLF
TRBJ2-5 TRBV20-1 SALGQGAETQY
TRBJ1-5 TRBV4-2 ASSQFGENNQPQH
TRBJ1-1 TRBV2 ASSARGGMNTEAF
TRBJ1-1 TRBV7-9 ASSLEIQGTEAF
TRBJ2-2 TRBV27 ASTQRTSKNTGELF
TRBJ2-1 TRBV7-6 ASSPNRDFYYNEQF
TRBJ2-6 TRBV5-1 ASRFDMSGSGANVLT
TRBJ2-5 TRBV5-1 ASRTDQWAQY
TRBJ2-4 TRBV6-5 ASSYVQGNIQY
TRBJ2-1 TRBV20-1 SATFSGSSGRAGGGNEQF
TRBJ1-5 TRBV9 ASSVAGSDQPQH
TRBJ2-7 TRBV11-2 ASSLGTESGY
TRBJ2-3 TRBV14 ASSRGQGTSTDTQY